This TCR beta chain was observed in a study of T cells in Graves' hyperthyroidism and ophthalmopathy. Study-wide findings and caveats: Blood also contained most expanded thyroid clonotypes above 0.001.

The TCR beta CDR3 regions underwent amplification using RNA transcripts as the source. An initial round of RT-PCR targeting the TCR CDR3 relied on the HTBI primer set. TCRdb analysed the multiplex PCR reads with MiXCR anew, one entry per CDR3 protein. The repertoire includes approximately 430,000 distinct CDR3 sequences, 14% to 15% of them detected once, and roughly an eighth sits in the top ten. This clonotype occurred a few times. No antigen is known for it. Each diagnosis was grounded in clinical symptoms, serum thyroxine and TRAb, thyroid ultrasound, and orbital computed tomography. 10 ml of fresh peripheral blood supplied the PBMCs. The V and J ends lost 6 bases and 10 bases respectively, with 19 bases between them. The CDR3 is 15 residues long. Germline CDR1 is MNHNS and CDR2 is SASEGT.

The sequenced sample was blood. The chain links TRBV6-1 to TRBJ1-6; D unresolved. The clonotype comes from a man aged 18 to 29 with Graves' ophthalmopathy. The CDR3 DNA reads TGTGCCAGCAGACGGGTTGTCCCCGGGGTCTCACCCCTCCACTTT. It encodes CASRRVVPGVSPLHF.